This TCR beta chain was recorded in a study of blood T cells in healthy people across ages. Next came a second PCR, run for roughly 7 to 12 cycles, which used a sample-barcoded 5' primer along with a J-beta primer mix. TCRdb re-called the 5' RACE reads with MiXCR, one entry per CDR3 protein. The sample shows about 930,000 distinct CDR3 sequences, almost 30% of them seen only once. Germline CDR1 is MDHEN and CDR2 is SYDVKM. This CDR3 is built from 15 residues. Of note for this clonotype: An end of the junction does not agree with germline; a read error may underlie this.

Separately, the same data were catalogued under a study of T cells of mothers and their children.

The sample was blood. The TCR was taken from a woman aged 35 to 49 in good health. The J gene is TRBJ2-7, the V gene TRBV28; 12 nucleotides agree with TRBD1. CDR3 coding DNA: TGTACCAGCTATCCGGGACAGGGGGCATCTAGGGAGCGGTACTTC. This codes for CTSYPGQGASRERYF. The complete variable domain, with remaining parts taken from reference TRBV28 and TRBJ2-7, reads DVKVTQSSRYLVKRTGEKVFLECVQDMDHENMFWYRQDPGLGLRLIYFSYDVKMKEKGDIPEGYSVSREKKERFSLILESASTNQTSMYLCTSYPGQGASRERYFGPGTRLTVT.